The rows below give T cell receptor beta chains drawn from one sample of a study of blood T cell repertoires in COVID-19. Data came from immunoSEQ multiplex PCR; TCRdb stores just in-frame clones and leaves some out. The sample has 250,000 to 350,000 clones; around 83% are singletons. Input material: peripheral blood. The origin of the receptors is a woman in her 50s with acute or convalescent COVID-19. CDR3s include the opening cysteine and the closing phenylalanine or tryptophan. D genes are given only for firm matches. For some rows the clone size is stated as once, few or many, or as a class when expanded; others skip it.

v_call	d_call	clone_size	j_call	cdr3_aa	cdr3_nt
TRBV6-5	TRBD1	few	TRBJ1-2	CASSRDRGTNYGYTF	TGTGCCAGCAGCCGGGACAGGGGGACAAACTATGGCTACACCTTC
TRBV7-9	-	-	TRBJ1-3	CASSPPGSGNTIYF	TGTGCCAGCAGCCCTCCGGGCTCTGGAAACACCATATATTTT
TRBV7-9	TRBD2	few	TRBJ2-3	CASSLASPRTSGANTQYF	TGTGCCAGCAGCTTAGCGTCTCCTCGGACTAGCGGGGCAAATACGCAGTATTTT
TRBV5-4	-	once	TRBJ1-4	CASSLDRATNEKLFF	TGTGCCAGCAGCTTGGACAGGGCAACTAATGAAAAACTGTTTTTT
TRBV11-2	-	-	TRBJ1-2	CASSLDRQSYGYTF	TGTGCCAGCAGCTTAGACCGACAGAGCTATGGCTACACCTTC
TRBV6-2/TRBV6-3	-	-	TRBJ1-2	CASSYQQGGYTF	TGTGCCAGCAGTTACCAGCAGGGTGGCTACACCTTC
TRBV3-1/TRBV3-2	TRBD1	few	TRBJ1-2	CASSHRDRGDYGYTF	TGTGCCAGCAGCCATCGGGACAGGGGGGACTATGGCTACACCTTC
TRBV6-2/TRBV6-3	TRBD1	-	TRBJ1-5	CASSRQGGQPQHF	TGTGCCAGCAGTCGACAGGGAGGTCAGCCCCAGCATTTT
TRBV30	TRBD1	-	TRBJ1-5	CAWSSGGRNQPQHF	TGTGCCTGGAGCTCAGGGGGTCGCAATCAGCCCCAGCATTTT
TRBV19	TRBD1	-	TRBJ2-1	CASRDRGYNEQFF	TGTGCCAGCCGGGACAGGGGCTACAATGAGCAGTTCTTC
TRBV14	-	-	TRBJ2-3	CASSQSGLTTYF	TGTGCCAGCAGCCAGAGCGGGCTGACGACGTATTTT
TRBV6-5	TRBD1	-	TRBJ1-2	CASSQQGLDGYTF	TGTGCCAGCAGTCAACAGGGGCTCGATGGCTACACCTTC
TRBV4-1	-	few	TRBJ1-2	CASSQDQYGYTF	TGCGCCAGCAGCCAAGATCAGTACGGCTACACCTTC
TRBV30	-	-	TRBJ2-6	CAWSAQQGSGANVLTF	TGTGCCTGGAGTGCCCAACAGGGCTCTGGGGCCAACGTCCTGACTTTC
TRBV5-1	-	-	TRBJ1-1	CASSLDGGPNTEAFF	TGCGCCAGCAGCTTGGATGGAGGACCGAACACTGAAGCTTTCTTT
TRBV7-9	-	-	TRBJ1-3	CASSSLGSGSGNTIYF	TGTGCCAGCAGCTCGCTGGGGTCAGGGTCTGGAAACACCATATATTTT
TRBV7-6	-	-	TRBJ2-6	CASSGGGSGANVLTF	TGTGCCAGCAGCGGCGGCGGATCTGGGGCCAACGTCCTGACTTTC
TRBV2	-	-	TRBJ2-2	CASQIGVRTGELFF	TGTGCCAGCCAAATCGGGGTTAGGACCGGGGAGCTGTTTTTT
TRBV16	TRBD1	-	TRBJ2-7	CASGPTGQGAREQYF	TGTGCCAGCGGCCCAACGGGACAGGGGGCGCGTGAGCAGTACTTC
TRBV6-2/TRBV6-3	-	-	TRBJ1-1	CASSYSRNTEAFF	TGTGCCAGCAGTTACTCGCGAAACACTGAAGCTTTCTTT
TRBV11-2	-	-	TRBJ1-4	CASSPTPWAATNEKLFF	TGTGCCAGCAGTCCTACCCCATGGGCCGCAACTAATGAAAAACTGTTTTTT
TRBV11-2	TRBD1	few	TRBJ2-3	CASSVGQGAVGTDTQYF	TGTGCCAGCAGCGTGGGACAGGGGGCCGTGGGCACAGATACGCAGTATTTT
TRBV7-3	TRBD1	-	TRBJ2-3	CASSLKQGDADTQYF	TGTGCCAGCAGCCTAAAACAGGGGGACGCAGATACGCAGTATTTT
TRBV5-6	-	-	TRBJ1-6	CASSPGTGTGNSPLHF	TGTGCCAGCAGCCCGGGCACCGGGACTGGGAATTCACCCCTCCACTTT
TRBV11-2	TRBD2	-	TRBJ2-1	CASSFIGGNEQFF	TGTGCCAGCAGCTTTATCGGGGGGAATGAGCAGTTCTTC
TRBV4-1	-	few	TRBJ1-4	CASSPEWDTDYEKLFF	TGCGCCAGCAGCCCTGAGTGGGACACAGACTATGAAAAACTGTTTTTT
TRBV6-6	TRBD1	-	TRBJ2-7	CASNRDRDYEQYF	TGTGCCAGCAATCGGGACAGGGACTACGAGCAGTACTTC
TRBV29-1	-	-	TRBJ1-5	CSVSEGSNQPQHF	TGCAGCGTTTCAGAGGGTAGCAATCAGCCCCAGCATTTT
TRBV6-5	-	-	TRBJ1-2	CASSYSSLGAYGYTF	TGTGCCAGCAGTTACTCATCCCTGGGGGCCTATGGCTACACCTTC
TRBV30	-	-	TRBJ2-1	CAWSQLAVNEQFF	TGTGCCTGGAGCCAATTGGCGGTAAATGAGCAGTTCTTC
TRBV4-3	TRBD2	-	TRBJ2-1	CASSQRMTSGANEQFF	TGCGCCAGCAGCCAAAGAATGACTAGCGGGGCCAATGAGCAGTTCTTC
TRBV21-1	-	-	TRBJ1-3	CASSGGRRTIYF	TGTGCCAGCAGCGGCGGGCGGCGGACCATATATTTT
TRBV2	-	-	TRBJ2-7	CASSEDRGYEQYF	TGTGCCAGCAGTGAAGATAGGGGCTACGAGCAGTACTTC
TRBV6-6	-	-	TRBJ2-1	CAGRRGGNEQFF	TGTGCCGGCCGAAGGGGGGGCAATGAGCAGTTCTTC
TRBV9	-	-	TRBJ2-7	CASSPRPTGEQYF	TGTGCCAGCAGCCCACGACCTACCGGGGAGCAGTACTTC
TRBV5-8	-	once	TRBJ1-1	CASSLTRVTEAFF	TGTGCCAGCAGCTTGACGCGTGTCACTGAAGCTTTCTTT
TRBV2	TRBD1	-	TRBJ1-2	CASKTVRQGPYTF	TGTGCCAGCAAGACGGTACGACAGGGACCGTACACCTTC
TRBV6-1	-	-	TRBJ1-2	CASSEGEGTGGYTF	TGTGCCAGCAGTGAAGGGGAGGGCACCGGAGGCTACACCTTC
TRBV6-5	TRBD2	-	TRBJ2-5	CASSLQREQGETQYF	TGTGCCAGCAGCCTCCAGCGGGAGCAGGGAGAGACCCAGTACTTC
TRBV6-2/TRBV6-3	-	-	TRBJ2-3	CASSDRGSTDTQYF	TGTGCCAGCAGTGATCGGGGGAGCACAGATACGCAGTATTTT